This T cell receptor (beta chain) was sequenced for a study of shared clonotypes between healthy human individuals. Losses at the gene ends were 8 bases for V and 5 bases for J; bases not matched to a gene: 12. Germline CDR1 and CDR2: SGHDN and FVKESK. This CDR3 is 17 amino acids long. Regarding this clone: The target antigen is unknown.

Study-wide findings and caveats: It was only blood that was sampled, and tissue repertoires likely differ.

Here immunoSEQ multiplex PCR was the method, and the copy in TCRdb shows in-frame clones only, minus some. This sample has 1,400,000 or so clones, with roughly 98.5% found just once. What was sequenced was naive CD4+ T cells sorted from blood. The sample's subset: CD45RA+ positively selected. V gene TRBV14 combines with J gene TRBJ2-2; 12 nucleotides agree with TRBD2. The clonotype was recovered from a man aged 25 to 45 in good health. In nucleotides, the CDR3 is TGTGCCAGCCGAAGGCTAGCGGGAGGGCCGTGGACCGGGGAGCTGTTTTTT. Its translation: CASRRLAGGPWTGELFF.